The T cell receptor (beta chain) described here comes from a study of long-term antiretroviral therapy in people with HIV (dated by TCRdb to between 2021 and 2024). General notes on the study: The earliest samples were collected roughly a decade before the 2015 WHO recommendation for immediate ART, at a time when ART was usually postponed until CD4 counts fell. No cross-contamination during QIAcube processing was seen in test extractions of a monoclonal T-cell line run alongside around 34 polyclonal samples. Whether ART initiation and durable HIV suppression were associated with changes in peripheral blood TRB repertoire composition and diversity was tested in a retrospective serial study. Among the 30 to 35 participants with HIV, more than ten were female. From 25 to 30 adults with confirmed HIV infection, the cohort provided approximately 210 cryopreserved PBMC samples, gathered serially across a mean of about six years (range 1-12).

In the case of this clone: Its antigen is currently not known. At one end, the junction sequence differs from germline, possibly due to a read error.

Participants were included only if at least one PBMC sample before ART initiation and at least two post-ART samples were available. Every participant with HIV received treatment in the United States of America. Before DNA extraction, cryopreserved samples of roughly 0.9-11 million PBMC were thawed and washed. At the time of the earliest PBMC sample, participants with HIV were aged between about 20 and 55 years. Per participant, PBMC samples came from 1-4 timepoints prior to ART initiation and 2-8 timepoints following ART initiation, for a median of 7 samples. For every participant, serial HIV viral load, CD4+ T-cell count, ART history and demographic data were obtained. Genomic DNA was extracted from unsorted PBMC with a Qiagen kit on a QIAcube, with processing performed in batches of 12 samples. General findings and caveats noted by the study authors: Because cell numbers in pre-ART samples were limited, unsorted PBMC were profiled instead of sorted CD4+ and CD8+ T cells. CDR3 length ranges in HIV repertoires were narrower than in controls, and network structure suggested an antigen-experienced repertoire with only a slight naive shift after ART. No data were available on ART adherence, viral resistance or therapy changes, limiting inferences about post-ART repertoire changes. Samples dated from the mid-2000s to the late 2010s, and the ART regimens used may be less effective than current ones. A significant increase in TRB diversity was found to be associated with ART initiation, although TRB diversity was observed to remain significantly below that of transplant donor controls even after long-term ART. Since PBMC availability was limited, sequencing covered only the TCR beta chain, with no alpha chain pairing. Expanded TRB clones identified before ART initiation dominated the repertoire at all time points, although this dominance fluctuated and declined in many PLHIV after ART.

CDR1 and CDR2 were assigned from the germline V gene as LGHNA and YSLEER. Counted from cysteine to phenylalanine, this CDR3 has 14 amino acids. Just the 42-base CDR3 DNA is kept, in frame starting at base 1. The immunoSEQ hsTCRB v3.0 assay was used at survey level resolution for TRB variable region sequencing. TRB sequencing targeted a depth of about 35,000-50,000 T-cell genomes per sample. An Illumina MiSeq with a v3 150-cycle kit was used to sequence the pooled TRB libraries. On the study's bioinformatics: Repertoire analysis was run in R within a reproducible Nextflow workflow that covered QC, data transformation and analysis. LymphoSeq2, an R package for exploring AIRR-Seq data, was used to implement the custom analyses. Several samples that yielded fewer than 5000 total TRB sequences were excluded, so that approximately 170 HIV repertoires were analyzed. Among the 180 to 200 HIV repertoires that were kept, roughly 58 were collected before ART initiation and some 130 were collected after ART initiation. Repertoires were downsampled to 5000 TRB nucleotide sequences, with summary statistics averaged over 100 downsampling iterations. Only TRB sequences with CDR3 regions of at least seven amino acids were retained for analysis. A Shannon entropy-derived clonality score and the Gini coefficient were used to measure diversity. In repertoire networks, the top 5000 CDR3 amino acid sequences were linked whenever an edit distance of one separated two sequences. Antigen specificity groups and MHC restriction were predicted for TRB CDR3 amino acid sequences with GLIPH2. CDR3 amino acid sequences were matched against VDJdb and McPAS-TCR to flag known CMV, EBV, HIV or tissue antigen associations. Pre-ART, post-ART and control groups were compared with Wilcoxon signed-rank tests and Holm-Bonferroni correction. Not all clones reach the TCRdb copy of this immuneACCESS table, which keeps in-frame sequences only. Checked studies attribute under half of the gap to unresolved V genes and leave the rest unexplained. The V and J calls and clone size come from that table; D and trimming were worked out from the DNA. A total of roughly 15,000 clones appear in this sample, about 79% of them only once. Over 6% of the sample is in the top ten clones.

The rearrangement combines TRBV4-3 with TRBJ2-5, and 7 junction bases match TRBD1. This receptor was taken from a man aged 30-40 years with HIV. Specimen: unsorted PBMCs, collected 0.4 years after starting antiretroviral therapy. The nucleotides read TGCGCCAGCAGCCATCCGGGACAGCAAGGGACCCAGTACTTC. This is translated as CASSHPGQQGTQYF.